This T cell receptor beta chain was documented in a study of technical replicates of blood from a few donors. The CDR3 spans 19 residues. V lost 4 bases and J lost 5; bases outside the gene matches: 16. Germline V gene sequence: CDR1 SGHTA, CDR2 FQGNSA. Sequenced by immunoSEQ multiplex PCR; TCRdb stores in-frame clones only, minus some. The table includes 87,000 or so clones, roughly nine tenths detected once. V is TRBV7-2 and J is TRBJ2-5; 13 bases are shared with TRBD2. Sequencing input: T cells isolated from PBMCs. The sequence came from a human donor in good health. In DNA, the CDR3 is TGTGCCAGCAGCTCTCCTTGGGGTACTAGCGGGGGGGCAGGGGAGACCCAGTACTTC. Residues: CASSSPWGTSGGAGETQYF. Full variable domain (remainder filled in from reference TRBV7-2 and TRBJ2-5): GAGVSQSPSNKVTEKGKDVELRCDPISGHTALYWYRQSLGQGLEFLIYFQGNSAPDKSGLPSDRFSAERTGGSVSTLTIQRTQQEDSAVYLCASSSPWGTSGGAGETQYFGPGTRLLVL.